This TCR beta chain appears in the sequencing data of a study of shared clonotypes between healthy human individuals. At the level of the study: Each donor's CD8 memory used one plate, CD8 naive two, each CD4 subset three.

Points on this clone: Its antigen remains unidentified. Within the sample, other DNA sequences also encode this same CDR3.

The investigators split CD4+ cells into a CD45RA+ naive subset and a CD45RA-negative memory subset. Trimming at V came to 5 bases and at J to 1 base, leaving 3 bases not matched to a gene. This CDR3 spans 14 amino acids. Per the germline V gene, CDR1 is SGDLS and CDR2 is YYNGEE. Data came from immunoSEQ multiplex PCR; TCRdb stores just in-frame clones and leaves some out. The sample has 2,500,000 or so clones, approximately 94% seen once. Study-wide points: Non-shared clonotypes had lower generation probabilities than clonotypes shared by all four sorted-subset donors. About 5% was the fraction of naive CD4 clonotypes found shared across a handful of donors.

Sequencing was carried out using naive CD4+ T cells from PBMCs. The subset was: CD45RA+ positively selected. The source is a man aged 18-30 years in good health. Some clones in this sample may be carry-over from other donors' samples. The V gene is TRBV9, the J gene TRBJ2-7, with TRBD1 identical over 10 bases. This CDR3 reads CASSGTGASYEQYF. DNA for the CDR3: TGTGCCAGCAGTGGGACAGGGGCGTCCTACGAGCAGTACTTC.